Listed below are T cell receptor beta chains from one sample, sequenced in a study of CD8 T cells in acute hepatitis C reinfection. Sequenced by immunoSEQ multiplex PCR; TCRdb stores in-frame clones only, minus some. The sample carries approximately 40,000 clones, 80% to 90% recorded once. Specimen: naive CD8+ T cells from PBMCs. The receptors originated from a young woman who spontaneously cleared hepatitis C infection. Each CDR3 is given with its conserved first and last residue. The D gene is left open where the match is weak. Clone size is not always given. Where it is, it says once, few, many or a class for expanded clones.

V	D	J	size	CDR3	DNA
TRBV7-9	-	TRBJ2-5	-	CATQSPVGSETQYF	TGTGCCACGCAATCCCCGGTCGGGAGTGAGACCCAGTACTTC
TRBV7-9	TRBD1	TRBJ2-1	-	CASSGSGGEQFF	TGTGCCAGCAGCGGATCAGGGGGCGAGCAGTTCTTC
TRBV19	-	TRBJ2-1	-	CASSISSNEQFF	TGTGCCAGTAGTATCTCTAGCAATGAGCAGTTCTTC
TRBV4-1	TRBD2	TRBJ2-1	-	CASSQVSGSSYNEQFF	TGCGCCAGCAGCCAAGTGAGCGGGAGTTCCTACAATGAGCAGTTCTTC
TRBV5-1	TRBD2	TRBJ2-1	-	CASTLAEPVLGEQFF	TGCGCCAGCACGCTAGCGGAACCCGTTCTTGGTGAGCAGTTCTTC
TRBV6-5	-	TRBJ2-5	-	CASSYFTGPQETQYF	TGTGCCAGCAGTTATTTTACAGGGCCTCAAGAGACCCAGTACTTC
TRBV9	TRBD1	TRBJ1-2	-	CASSVGASGQGVSGYTF	TGTGCCAGCAGCGTAGGAGCGTCGGGACAGGGGGTTAGCGGCTACACCTTC
TRBV10-3	-	TRBJ2-5	-	CAISDSSRGTQYF	TGTGCCATCAGTGACTCCTCGAGGGGGACCCAGTACTTC
TRBV7-9	-	TRBJ1-4	-	CASSHRLRQKNSTNEKLFF	TGTGCCAGCAGCCATAGGTTAAGACAGAAAAATTCAACTAATGAAAAACTGTTTTTT
TRBV7-9	-	TRBJ2-6	-	CASSLGASKAASGANVLTF	TGTGCCAGCAGCTTAGGGGCATCAAAAGCCGCCTCTGGGGCCAACGTCCTGACTTTC
TRBV11-2	TRBD2	TRBJ2-7	once	CASSAPITSGSFYEQYF	TGTGCCAGCAGCGCGCCGATCACTAGCGGGAGTTTCTACGAGCAGTACTTC
TRBV18	TRBD2	TRBJ2-1	-	CASSPNTLAGGPSSYNEQFF	TGTGCCAGCTCACCCAACACTCTAGCGGGCGGACCGAGCTCCTACAATGAGCAGTTCTTC
TRBV5-6	-	TRBJ2-7	-	CASSLRGPSSYEQYF	TGTGCCAGCAGCTTACGGGGGCCAAGCTCCTACGAGCAGTACTTC
TRBV7-8	-	TRBJ1-5	-	CASSYAGLGNQPQHF	TGTGCCAGCAGCTACGCAGGGCTGGGCAATCAGCCCCAGCATTTT
TRBV4-1	-	TRBJ2-3	-	CASSFTPSRGDTQYF	TGCGCCAGCAGCTTCACCCCATCTAGGGGGGATACGCAGTATTTT
TRBV27	TRBD2	TRBJ2-1	once	CASTSSGTPEQFF	TGTGCCAGCACCTCTAGCGGGACCCCCGAGCAGTTCTTC
TRBV4-1	TRBD2	TRBJ2-3	-	CASSPPGGAGEVDTQYF	TGCGCCAGCAGCCCCCCGGGGGGTGCGGGAGAGGTTGATACGCAGTATTTT
TRBV5-1	TRBD1	TRBJ1-1	few	CASSQTDRGAGPFF	TGCGCCAGCAGCCAGACGGACAGGGGCGCAGGTCCTTTCTTT
TRBV4-1	TRBD2	TRBJ2-7	-	CASSQSFSGSAPYEQYF	TGCGCCAGCAGCCAGTCTTTCAGCGGGAGTGCTCCCTACGAGCAGTACTTC
TRBV7-9	-	TRBJ2-5	-	CASSPTVAPQETQYF	TGTGCCAGCAGCCCAACAGTGGCCCCCCAAGAGACCCAGTACTTC
TRBV5-8	-	TRBJ2-2	-	CASSPSPGRGVGELFF	TGTGCCAGCAGCCCAAGTCCGGGGCGAGGGGTCGGGGAGCTGTTTTTT
TRBV27	-	TRBJ2-5	-	CASTARKQETQYF	TGTGCCAGCACCGCGCGGAAACAAGAGACCCAGTACTTC
TRBV6-5	-	TRBJ1-3	-	CASSEGSSGNTIYF	TGTGCCAGCAGTGAAGGGAGCTCTGGAAACACCATATATTTT
TRBV7-7	TRBD2	TRBJ2-7	few	CASSPVAGVSDEQYF	TGTGCCAGCAGCCCGGTAGCGGGAGTTTCGGACGAGCAGTACTTC
TRBV7-9	-	TRBJ2-7	-	CASSPGGLEQYF	TGTGCCAGCAGCCCCGGGGGCCTCGAGCAGTACTTC
TRBV7-6	TRBD2	TRBJ2-1	-	CASSLGARGSWAGNEQFF	TGTGCCAGCAGCTTAGGAGCACGCGGGAGTTGGGCGGGGAATGAGCAGTTCTTC
TRBV2	TRBD2	TRBJ2-3	-	CASSLLAGVVTDTQYF	TGTGCCAGCAGTCTCCTAGCGGGAGTTGTGACAGATACGCAGTATTTT
TRBV7-2	TRBD2	TRBJ2-5	-	CASSLDGWGLGETQYF	TGTGCCAGCAGCTTAGATGGGTGGGGACTAGGGGAGACCCAGTACTTC
TRBV27	-	TRBJ2-2	-	CASSLFAENTGELFF	TGTGCCAGCAGTTTATTCGCAGAGAACACCGGGGAGCTGTTTTTT
TRBV6-5	TRBD2	TRBJ2-5	-	CASSQLADQETQYF	TGTGCCAGCAGCCAACTAGCGGATCAAGAGACCCAGTACTTC
TRBV27	-	TRBJ2-7	-	CASSFADEQYF	TGTGCCAGCAGTTTTGCAGACGAGCAGTACTTC
TRBV9	TRBD1	TRBJ1-2	-	CASSAARDREIPNYGYTF	TGTGCCAGCAGCGCAGCACGGGACAGAGAAATCCCTAACTATGGCTACACCTTC
TRBV7-8	-	TRBJ2-3	-	CASSASPGHSTDTQYF	TGTGCCAGCAGCGCATCACCGGGACATAGCACAGATACGCAGTATTTT
TRBV7-6	-	TRBJ2-1	-	CASSLERSYNEQFF	TGTGCCAGCAGCTTAGAACGCTCCTACAATGAGCAGTTCTTC
TRBV7-9	-	TRBJ2-1	-	CASSPRERVYNEQFF	TGTGCCAGCAGCCCCCGAGAGAGAGTCTACAATGAGCAATTCTTC
TRBV5-6	TRBD1	TRBJ1-3	-	CASSLRQGGTVWGNTIYF	TGTGCCAGCAGCTTGCGACAGGGAGGGACGGTCTGGGGAAACACCATATATTTT
TRBV9	-	TRBJ1-1	-	CASSEDEFTEAFF	TGTGCTAGCAGCGAGGACGAGTTCACTGAAGCTTTCTTT
TRBV7-9	-	TRBJ2-5	-	CASSFPGQETQYF	TGTGCCAGCAGCTTCCCGGGCCAAGAGACCCAGTACTTC
TRBV7-8	-	TRBJ1-1	-	CASSLAGGLGTEAFF	TGTGCCAGCAGCTTAGCGGGGGGCCTCGGCACTGAAGCTTTCTTT
TRBV2	-	TRBJ1-5	few	CASRGTPGGEKQPQHF	TGTGCCAGCAGGGGTACCCCCGGGGGCGAAAAACAGCCCCAGCATTTT
TRBV19	-	TRBJ1-5	-	CASSPSNQPQHF	TGTGCCAGTAGCCCTTCGAATCAGCCCCAGCATTTT
TRBV7-2	-	TRBJ2-2	once	CASSLATGTGELFF	TGTGCCAGCAGCTTAGCGACGGGGACCGGGGAGCTGTTTTTT
TRBV11-1	TRBD1	TRBJ2-1	-	CASTGQDGTSAADEQFF	TGTGCCAGCACCGGACAGGACGGGACCTCCGCGGCCGATGAGCAGTTCTTC
TRBV20-1	TRBD1	TRBJ2-7	-	CSALQGIEQYF	TGCAGTGCTCTACAGGGGATTGAGCAGTACTTC
TRBV27	TRBD2	TRBJ2-1	-	CASRGGLAGVSGEQFF	TGTGCCAGCAGGGGGGGGCTAGCGGGAGTCTCCGGTGAGCAGTTCTTC
TRBV28	TRBD2	TRBJ2-7	-	CASRKRDYYEQYF	TGTGCCAGCAGAAAACGGGACTACTACGAGCAGTACTTC
TRBV27	TRBD1	TRBJ2-1	-	CASTEGQEQFF	TGTGCCAGCACCGAGGGACAGGAGCAGTTCTTC
TRBV9	-	TRBJ2-4	once	CASSVELNKNIQYF	TGTGCCAGCAGCGTGGAGCTGAATAAAAACATTCAGTACTTC
TRBV27	-	TRBJ1-2	few	CASRKGGNYGYTF	TGTGCCAGTCGAAAAGGCGGTAACTATGGCTACACCTTC
TRBV6-5	-	TRBJ2-7	few	CASSAGQAYEQYF	TGTGCCAGCAGCGCAGGGCAGGCCTACGAGCAGTACTTC
TRBV5-4	TRBD1	TRBJ1-2	few	CAGGDSYGYTF	TGTGCCGGGGGGGACAGCTATGGCTACACCTTC
TRBV11-2	-	TRBJ2-7	-	CASSQGRNGNYEQYF	TGTGCCAGCAGTCAGGGCCGAAACGGGAACTACGAGCAGTACTTC
TRBV10-2	TRBD2	TRBJ2-1	-	CASSESPAGDSYNEQFF	TGCGCCAGCAGTGAGTCGCCAGCGGGAGACTCCTACAATGAGCAGTTCTTC